The next 15 T cell receptor beta chains were all read from a single sample in a study of T-cell reconstitution after alpha-beta-depleted transplantation in children. During its preparation, the TCRbeta library received unique molecular identifiers. Each CDR3 protein is one row after TCRdb ran MiXCR on the PCR reads. The sample has about 210,000 distinct CDR3 sequences; approximately 17% are singletons. Sequences were derived from PBMCs, mostly from graft donor cells, sampled 360 days after TCRalphabeta/CD19-depleted stem cell transplant. The receptors derive from a male patient between 2 and 10 years old who had a stem cell transplant for acute lymphoblastic leukemia, so the T cells may come from the graft donor.

The V gene is TRBV9, the J gene TRBJ2-5; D is ambiguous. The V end lost 3 bases, the J end lost 3 bases, and 18 bases lay between the germline ends. The germline V gene has CDR1 SGDLS and CDR2 YYNGEE. The CDR3 is 16 amino acids. CDR3 residues: CASSGKTTRGEETQYF. The CDR3 DNA follows: TGTGCCAGCAGCGGAAAGACGACCCGAGGAGAAGAGACCCAGTACTTC.

At least ten counts were recorded for this clonotype. The gene calls are TRBV12-3 or TRBV12-4 and TRBJ2-2, with D possibly TRBD1 on 5 matching bases. The CDR3 is 14 residues long. With 6 bases removed from V and 2 bases from J, the gap between germline ends came to 10 bases. DNA for the CDR3: TGTGCCAGCAGCCTACAGGAAAACACCGGGGAGCTGTTTTTT. It encodes CASSLQENTGELFF.

The rearrangement uses TRBV10-1 and TRBJ2-5, with TRBD2 identical over 9 bases. Germline V CDR1 and CDR2: WNHNN, SYGVQD (reference sequence). The CDR3 runs to 16 residues. V was clipped by 2 bases and J by 5 bases; unmatched bases: 9. The CDR3 loop reads CASSEASGVNGETQYF. Here the CDR3 DNA reads TGCGCCAGCAGTGAGGCTAGCGGGGTCAATGGGGAGACCCAGTACTTC.

This clonotype was picked up a small number of times. The chain joins TRBV5-1 to TRBJ1-2, with D unclear. V was shortened by 0 bases and J by 5 bases, with 8 bases between the two germline ends. The V gene's germline CDR1 is SGHRS and CDR2 YFSETQ. This CDR3 spans 13 amino acids. The CDR3 sequence: CASSLGMGYGYTF. The CDR3 nucleotides are TGCGCCAGCAGCTTGGGCATGGGTTATGGCTACACCTTC.

This clonotype has just a few counts. The genes are TRBV12-3 or TRBV12-4 and TRBJ2-5, with TRBD2 matching over 9 bases. CDR3 size: 14 residues. V lost 6 bases and J lost 4; bases outside the gene matches: 6. This chain's CDR3 is CASREAGGGETQYF. The CDR3, as DNA: TGTGCCAGCAGGGAAGCGGGGGGTGGAGAGACCCAGTACTTC.

This clonotype appeared a few times. The CDR3 sequence: CASSFRTNPYEQYF. As DNA, the CDR3 is TGTGCCAGCAGCTTCCGGACCAACCCTTACGAGCAGTACTTC. The V call is TRBV6-1, the J call TRBJ2-7; no clear D. The CDR3 is made up of 14 amino acids. Looked up from germline, CDR1 is MNHNS and CDR2 is SASEGT. Trimming took off 6 bases at V and 4 bases at J, with 16 bases between the two ends.

This clonotype showed up just a few times. The rearrangement joins TRBV11-3 to TRBJ2-3; D call uncertain. The V gene's germline CDR1 is SGHNT and CDR2 YENEEA. V was cut by 7 bases and J by 2 bases, with 10 bases left in between. The CDR3 totals 13 residues. This CDR3 reads CASKGTNTDTQYF. The CDR3 coding sequence is TGTGCCAGCAAAGGCACCAACACAGATACGCAGTATTTT.

In this sample, this clonotype turned up a few times. CDR3 nucleotide sequence: TGTGCCAGCGCCCCGTTTTGGGCTGGCTACGAGCAGTACTTC. Its translation is CASAPFWAGYEQYF. V is TRBV6-1 and J is TRBJ2-7; the D is unclear. CDR1 and CDR2 (germline): MNHNS, SASEGT. The CDR3 runs to 14 residues. The V end lost 8 bases, the J end lost 3 bases, and 17 bases lay between the germline ends.

In this sample, this clonotype turned up a few times. The chain carries TRBV20-1 and TRBJ1-2; 9 bases align to TRBD1. Germline V gene sequence: CDR1 DFQATT, CDR2 SNEGSKA (reference sequence). The V gene end was trimmed by 5 bases and the J gene end by 7 bases; junction bases not matched to a gene: 5. The CDR3 is 12 residues long. CDR3 DNA sequence: TGCAGTGCTGGACAGGGGACTGGTGGCTACACCTTC. Its translation is CSAGQGTGGYTF.

The sample holds many counts of this clonotype. CDR3 loop: CASSLGVGYEQYF. Written as DNA, the CDR3 is TGCGCCAGCAGCTTGGGAGTAGGCTACGAGCAGTACTTC. The J gene is TRBJ2-7, the V gene TRBV5-1; D remains ambiguous. CDR3 length: 13 residues. The germline gives CDR1 SGHRS, CDR2 YFSETQ. V gave up 0 bases and J gave up 3 bases, with 7 bases separating them.

A few counts support this clonotype. The rearrangement uses TRBV5-1 and TRBJ1-2; D remains unclear. Trimming removed 0 bases at V and 4 bases at J, with 13 bases between. Per germline, CDR1 SGHRS and CDR2 YFSETQ. The CDR3 length is 15 residues. The CDR3 loop reads CASSLASDTSYGYTF. For the CDR3, the DNA is TGCGCCAGCAGCTTGGCCTCGGATACCAGCTATGGCTACACCTTC.

This clonotype showed up just a few times. For the CDR3, the DNA is TGCGCCAGCAGCTTGCACTGGACAACACAAGAGACCCAGTACTTC. Its protein is CASSLHWTTQETQYF. The chain links TRBV5-1 to TRBJ2-5, with a possible D match to TRBD1 (5 bases). The germline V and J ends were trimmed by 1 base and 2 bases, with 12 bases remaining between them. The CDR3 length is 15 residues. Germline V gene sequence: CDR1 SGHRS, CDR2 YFSETQ. Looking up the rest from reference TRBV5-1 and TRBJ2-5 gives the full variable domain: KAGVTQTPRYLIKTRGQQVTLSCSPISGHRSVSWYQQTPGQGLQFLFEYFSETQRNKGNFPGRFSGRQFSNSRSEMNVSTLELGDSALYLCASSLHWTTQETQYFGPGTRLLVL.

This clonotype showed up just a few times. The J gene is TRBJ2-1, the V gene TRBV6-5; no clear D. Between the trimmed V and J ends, which lost 0 bases and 0 bases, there was a span of 6 bases. Germline V CDR1 and CDR2: MNHEY, SVGAGI. The CDR3 runs to 15 residues. CDR3 in DNA: TGTGCCAGCAGTTACTCCCCGAGCTCCTACAATGAGCAGTTCTTC. It yields the protein CASSYSPSSYNEQFF.

V and J are TRBV6-1 and TRBJ2-7; 8 bases agree with TRBD2. This CDR3 has 14 amino acids. CDR1 is MNHNS, CDR2 SASEGT, per germline. V lost 5 bases to trimming and J lost 2 bases; unmatched junction nucleotides: 5. The CDR3 DNA is TGTGCCAGCAGTACCACTAGCGGTACCTACGAGCAGTACTTC. Protein product: CASSTTSGTYEQYF.

This clonotype was observed a handful of times. The chain combines TRBV20-1 with TRBJ2-7; D not resolved. The CDR3 spans 12 residues. The germline CDR1 and CDR2 sequences are DFQATT and SNEGSKA (reference sequence). V was cut by 7 bases and J by 2 bases, with 12 bases left in between. CDR3 sequence (DNA): TGCAGTGTTCCGACATTACCCTACGAGCAGTACTTC. Translated, it gives CSVPTLPYEQYF.